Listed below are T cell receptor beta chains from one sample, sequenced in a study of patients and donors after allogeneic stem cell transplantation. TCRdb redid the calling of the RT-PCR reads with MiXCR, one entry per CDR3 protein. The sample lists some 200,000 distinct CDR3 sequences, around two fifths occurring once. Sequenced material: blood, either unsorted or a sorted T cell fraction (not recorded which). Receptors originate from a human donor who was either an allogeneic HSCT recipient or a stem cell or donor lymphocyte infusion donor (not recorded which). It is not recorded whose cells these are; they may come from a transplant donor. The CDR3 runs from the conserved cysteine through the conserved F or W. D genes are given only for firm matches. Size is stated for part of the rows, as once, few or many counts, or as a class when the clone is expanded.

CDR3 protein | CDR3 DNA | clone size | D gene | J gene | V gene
CSLTRDRGARLYTEAFF | TGCAGCTTGACACGGGACAGGGGGGCGCGGCTGTACACTGAAGCTTTCTTT | once | TRBD1 | TRBJ1-1 | TRBV29-1
CASSSPIAGPLQETQYF | TGTGCCAGCAGCTCCCCCATCGCAGGGCCTCTCCAAGAGACCCAGTACTTC | . | . | TRBJ2-5 | TRBV7-2
CASSVLGNNEQFF | TGTGCCAGCAGTGTTCTCGGTAACAATGAGCAGTTCTTC | few | . | TRBJ2-1 | TRBV27
CAISETRLTTLRDTQYF | TGTGCCATCAGTGAGACGAGACTCACGACCCTTAGAGATACGCAGTATTTT | . | . | TRBJ2-3 | TRBV10-3
CASSQGSYQPQHF | TGTGCCAGCAGCCAAGGGTCGTACCAGCCCCAGCATTTT | . | . | TRBJ1-5 | TRBV3-1
CASSSRPRNQPQHF | TGTGCCAGCAGTTCCCGGCCGCGCAATCAGCCCCAGCATTTT | few | . | TRBJ1-5 | TRBV12-3/TRBV12-4
CASSLDRRNYEQYF | TGTGCCAGCAGTCTCGACAGGCGAAACTACGAGCAGTACTTC | . | . | TRBJ2-7 | TRBV28
CASSFPRVAHNEQFF | TGTGCCAGCAGCTTCCCCCGGGTAGCCCACAATGAGCAGTTCTTC | . | . | TRBJ2-1 | TRBV7-2
CASSSTQGSNEQFF | TGTGCCAGCAGTTCGACACAGGGTAGCAATGAGCAGTTCTTC | . | . | TRBJ2-1 | TRBV6-5
CASSSDGTGKHF | TGTGCCAGCAGCTCTGATGGGACAGGGAAGCATTTT | few | TRBD1 | TRBJ1-5 | TRBV12-3/TRBV12-4
CSARVRLAASYNEQFF | TGCAGTGCTAGAGTCCGACTAGCCGCCTCCTACAATGAGCAGTTCTTC | . | TRBD2 | TRBJ2-1 | TRBV20-1
CASTQGQAYNEQFF | TGTGCCAGCACTCAGGGACAGGCATACAATGAGCAGTTCTTC | . | TRBD1 | TRBJ2-1 | TRBV6-1
CATRRDYEQYF | TGTGCCACTCGGAGGGATTACGAGCAGTACTTC | . | . | TRBJ2-7 | TRBV13
CASSLQAVGEKLFF | TGTGCCAGCAGTCTCCAGGCGGTGGGTGAAAAACTGTTTTTT | few | . | TRBJ1-4 | TRBV27
CASRNQGRTEAFF | TGTGCCAGCAGGAATCAGGGCCGGACTGAAGCTTTCTTT | . | . | TRBJ1-1 | TRBV3-1
CASSHQGWFAELFF | TGTGCCAGCAGTCATCAGGGGTGGTTTGCGGAACTGTTTTTT | . | . | TRBJ1-4 | TRBV12-3/TRBV12-4
CASLYRNEQFF | TGTGCCAGTCTCTACCGAAATGAGCAGTTCTTC | few | . | TRBJ2-1 | TRBV12-3/TRBV12-4
CASSSNTGSEQFF | TGTGCCAGCAGTTCCAACACGGGGAGTGAGCAGTTCTTC | . | . | TRBJ2-1 | TRBV12-3/TRBV12-4
CASSQDQGGTEAFF | TGCGCCAGCAGTCAAGATCAGGGAGGAACTGAAGCTTTCTTT | . | . | TRBJ1-1 | TRBV5-1
CASSTFREETDTQYF | TGTGCCAGCTCGACCTTCAGGGAGGAGACAGATACGCAGTATTTT | . | . | TRBJ2-3 | TRBV12-3/TRBV12-4
CASRTIQGFYNSPLHF | TGTGCCAGCCGAACTATACAGGGTTTTTATAATTCACCCCTCCACTTT | . | . | TRBJ1-6 | TRBV28
CASSLAAGGDFEAFF | TGTGCCAGCAGCTTAGCCGCAGGGGGCGACTTTGAAGCTTTCTTT | . | TRBD1 | TRBJ1-1 | TRBV7-2
CASSFHRAGVDHNEQFF | TGTGCCAGCAGCTTCCACAGAGCGGGAGTAGATCACAATGAGCAGTTCTTC | . | TRBD2 | TRBJ2-1 | TRBV11-2
CAINAAGREEQYF | TGTGCCATCAATGCAGCGGGAAGAGAGGAGCAGTACTTC | many | TRBD2 | TRBJ2-7 | TRBV10-3
CASSPSGQGDTEAFF | TGTGCCAGCAGCCCCTCGGGACAGGGGGATACTGAAGCTTTCTTT | . | TRBD1 | TRBJ1-1 | TRBV7-9
CASSEVTAIPPGEQYF | TGTGCCAGCAGTGAAGTAACAGCGATCCCTCCGGGCGAGCAGTACTTC | few | . | TRBJ2-7 | TRBV25-1
CASCLRTSRYEQYF | TGTGCCAGCTGTCTCCGGACATCCAGGTACGAGCAGTACTTC | . | . | TRBJ2-7 | TRBV28
CASSPSGTRNTEAFF | TGTGCCAGCAGCCCCTCCGGGACAAGGAACACTGAAGCTTTCTTT | . | . | TRBJ1-1 | TRBV12-3/TRBV12-4
CASSLGAAPSTDTQYF | TGTGCCAGCAGTTTAGGAGCGGCTCCCAGCACAGATACGCAGTATTTT | . | . | TRBJ2-3 | TRBV27
CASSLGDRLITDTQYF | TGTGCCAGCAGTTTAGGGGATCGGCTTATCACAGATACGCAGTATTTT | . | . | TRBJ2-3 | TRBV12-3/TRBV12-4
CASSLDGLAASHTGELFF | TGCGCCAGCAGCTTGGACGGACTAGCGGCCTCCCACACCGGGGAGCTGTTTTTT | . | TRBD2 | TRBJ2-2 | TRBV5-1
CASSQDDGGEQFF | TGCGCCAGCAGCCAAGACGACGGGGGGGAGCAGTTCTTC | few | TRBD2 | TRBJ2-1 | TRBV4-3
CASSPGGRGVNTEAFF | TGCGCCAGCAGCCCGGGCGGGAGGGGAGTGAACACTGAAGCTTTCTTT | few | . | TRBJ1-1 | TRBV5-1
CASSLFIYEQYF | TGTGCCAGCAGCTTATTTATCTACGAGCAGTACTTC | few | . | TRBJ2-7 | TRBV7-9
CASSYSEGISPQHF | TGTGCCAGCAGTTACTCAGAGGGGATCAGCCCCCAGCATTTT | . | . | TRBJ1-5 | TRBV6-5
CASSRTRGEAREKLFF | TGTGCCAGCAGCCGAACTCGGGGCGAAGCGAGGGAAAAACTGTTTTTT | many | . | TRBJ1-4 | TRBV13
CASNRGGEQFF | TGTGCCAGCAACAGGGGCGGTGAGCAGTTCTTC | few | TRBD1 | TRBJ2-1 | TRBV6-5
CASTPGVGNTEAFF | TGTGCCAGCACCCCAGGGGTGGGTAACACTGAAGCTTTCTTT | . | . | TRBJ1-1 | TRBV9
CASSLGGDANYGYTF | TGTGCCAGCAGTTTGGGGGGGGACGCTAACTATGGCTACACCTTC | . | . | TRBJ1-2 | TRBV12-3/TRBV12-4
CASSESYEQYF | TGTGCCAGCAGTGAATCCTACGAGCAGTACTTC | few | . | TRBJ2-7 | TRBV25-1
CATRKGDSPTSVNTIYF | TGTGCCACCAGGAAAGGGGACAGTCCCACCTCGGTGAACACCATATATTTT | few | TRBD1 | TRBJ1-3 | TRBV15
CASSLATGGDGDTQYF | TGTGCCAGCAGCTTAGCTACCGGGGGAGACGGAGATACGCAGTATTTT | few | . | TRBJ2-3 | TRBV7-9
CASSPGGSYNEQFF | TGTGCCAGCAGCCCGGGAGGGTCCTACAATGAGCAGTTCTTC | . | TRBD2 | TRBJ2-1 | TRBV6-2/TRBV6-3
CASGLAGAHEQFF | TGTGCCAGCGGACTAGCGGGAGCCCATGAGCAGTTCTTC | few | TRBD2 | TRBJ2-1 | TRBV2
CASSLAGASYEQYF | TGTGCCAGCAGTTTAGCGGGAGCCTCCTACGAGCAGTACTTC | few | TRBD2 | TRBJ2-7 | TRBV28
CASSPDRVNTEAFF | TGTGCCAGCAGCCCGGACAGGGTGAACACTGAAGCTTTCTTT | . | TRBD1 | TRBJ1-1 | TRBV7-9
CASSQGTWNEKLFF | TGTGCCAGCAGCCAAGGGACGTGGAATGAAAAACTGTTTTTT | . | . | TRBJ1-4 | TRBV13
CASSASRESSRTEAFF | TGTGCCAGCAGCGCCTCACGAGAGTCATCTCGAACTGAAGCTTTCTTT | . | . | TRBJ1-1 | TRBV9
CASSGAGQLYGYTF | TGTGCCAGCAGTGGAGCGGGACAATTATATGGCTACACCTTC | . | . | TRBJ1-2 | TRBV2
CASSQPDRDNEKLFF | TGCGCCAGCAGCCAACCGGACAGGGATAATGAAAAACTGTTTTTT | few | TRBD1 | TRBJ1-4 | TRBV4-3
CASSEALEYGRYNEQFF | TGTGCCAGCAGTGAAGCGCTGGAGTACGGTAGATACAATGAGCAGTTCTTC | few | . | TRBJ2-1 | TRBV2
CASSYGGGIQYF | TGTGCCAGCAGTTACGGTGGAGGCATTCAGTACTTC | once | . | TRBJ2-4 | TRBV6-6
CASRAVYHGYTF | TGTGCCAGCCGAGCGGTTTATCATGGCTACACCTTC | . | . | TRBJ1-2 | TRBV7-9